This TCR beta chain is from a study of blood T cell repertoires in COVID-19. About the research overall: The cDNA or gDNA used as material had been derived from T cells, B-cell-depleted T cells, or PBMCs.

Authors' analysis steps: Amplification with reference gene primers provided the estimates of nucleated cell counts. Libraries were prepared by immunoSEQ multiplex PCR; TCRdb keeps only in-frame clonotypes and omits some of them. That table is the source of V, J and clone size, and D and trimming were worked out from the DNA. The sample holds approximately 300,000 clones, 85% seen once. Cohorts were determined from participant-reported clinical history. This receptor was taken from a woman between 25 and 40 years old who had been exposed to COVID-19. Sequencing was done on a sample of PBMCs or T cells enriched from blood (not recorded which).

DNA of the CDR3: TGTGCCACAAAGGAACAGGGGTTGGGTGGCACTGAAGCTTTCTTT. The encoded protein is CATKEQGLGGTEAFF. The rearrangement links TRBV19 to TRBJ1-1; 7 bases fit TRBD1. The CDR3 extends over 15 amino acids. V shed 10 bases and J 4 bases; nucleotides not matched to a gene: 15. Germline V gives CDR1 LNHDA, CDR2 SQIVND (reference sequence).